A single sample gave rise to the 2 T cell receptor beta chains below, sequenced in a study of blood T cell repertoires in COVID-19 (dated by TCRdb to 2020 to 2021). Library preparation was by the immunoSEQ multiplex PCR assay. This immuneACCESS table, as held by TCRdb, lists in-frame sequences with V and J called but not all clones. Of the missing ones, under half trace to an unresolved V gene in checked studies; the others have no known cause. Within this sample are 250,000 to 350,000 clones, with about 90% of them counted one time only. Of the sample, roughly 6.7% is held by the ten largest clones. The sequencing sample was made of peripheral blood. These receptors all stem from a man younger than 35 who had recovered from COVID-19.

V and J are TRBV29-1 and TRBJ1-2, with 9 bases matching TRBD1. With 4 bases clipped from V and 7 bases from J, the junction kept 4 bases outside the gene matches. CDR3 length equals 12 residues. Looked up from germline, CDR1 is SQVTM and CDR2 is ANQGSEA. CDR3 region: CSVAQGAGGYTF. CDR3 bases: TGCAGCGTTGCACAGGGGGCGGGTGGCTACACCTTC.

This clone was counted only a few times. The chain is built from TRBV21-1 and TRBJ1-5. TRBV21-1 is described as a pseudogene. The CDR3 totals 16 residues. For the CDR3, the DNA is TGTGCCAGCAGCAAAGCCGCCGGGAAACGGGATCAGCCCCAGCATTTT. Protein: CASSKAAGKRDQPQHF.